This T cell receptor (beta chain) is from a study of T cells after posttransplantation cyclophosphamide. For this clone: The antigen is unknown.

Busulfan-fludarabine conditioning, marrow transplant, and cyclophosphamide on days +3 and +4 were administered. Some clones are missing from TCRdb's copy, which holds only in-frame ones; the method was immunoSEQ multiplex PCR. This table has about 18,000 clones, roughly 80% appearing once. Whole-study findings and limits: Donor-recipient repertoire similarity was low at 1-2 months, rising over year one. TRB overlap between skin or GI tissue T cells and blood was limited. Recipient CMV seropositivity and CMV reactivation strongly tracked TRB clonality.

The starting material was CD8+ T cells sorted from PBMCs, obtained 1903 days after a stem cell transplant with posttransplant cyclophosphamide. The receptor's source is a female patient in her forties who received an allogeneic stem cell transplant from a related donor, was CMV-positive, and had no GVHD. Certain T cells may be donor cells from the graft.

CDR3 protein: CASSQVKGNRGYTF. The CDR3 DNA follows: TGCGCCAGCAGCCAAGTTAAGGGGAACCGCGGCTACACCTTC. The V call is TRBV4-3, the J call TRBJ1-2; maybe TRBD1 (5 bases). The CDR3 is made up of 14 amino acids. Germline V gene data show CDR1 as LGHNA and CDR2 as YSLEER. Trimming left V 1 base short and J 8 bases short, with 14 bases between.